This T cell receptor beta chain derives from a study of cytomegalovirus exposure and HLA in healthy donors. The CDR3 sequence is 15 residues long. The V gene's germline CDR1 is SGHDT and CDR2 YYEEEE. Between the trimmed V and J ends, which lost 2 bases and 5 bases, there was a span of 16 bases. About this clone: The antigen remains unidentified.

The PCR contained 60 Vbeta and 13 Jbeta primers. The repertoire was sequenced with immunoSEQ multiplex PCR; TCRdb's copy has only in-frame clones and lacks some. The table lists 250,000 to 350,000 clones, about four fifths of them singletons. Study-wide results and caveats: Likely technical artifact: a cluster of highly shared sequence variants. Later findings reportedly placed an Asian-associated ancestry cluster below the approximately 650-donor mean for N-insertions. Researchers counted 164 TCR beta chains as cytomegalovirus-associated. Previously analyzed data showed that most TCR beta V segments were productive at a frequency of about 90% or about 30%.

The TCR comes from a girl aged 2-10 years in good health and CMV-seronegative. This sequence joins TRBV5-6 and TRBJ2-5; D perhaps matches TRBD1 (5 bases). Sequencing used PBMCs. The CDR3 DNA is TGTGCCAGCAGCTTTGGACACAGGTTTTGGGAGACCCAGTACTTC. It is translated as CASSFGHRFWETQYF.